This T cell receptor beta chain stems from a study of vaccination and CD4 T cells after COVID-19. To note about this clonotype: The target antigen is unknown.

Germline V gene data show CDR1 as SQVTM and CDR2 as ANQGSEA. V was shortened by 0 bases and J by 7 bases, with 9 bases between the two germline ends. The CDR3 spans 12 residues. Sequencing of cultured CD4+ T cell DNA used the Oncomine TCR Beta short-read assay. TCRdb re-analysed the PCR reads in MiXCR, keeping a single row per CDR3 protein. The sample consists of more than 3,500 distinct CDR3 sequences, around 16% of them appearing once. The treatment denotes: roughly 10-day PBMC culture with coronavirus spike peptide pools or control peptides (ViraFEST assay). This TCR came from a human donor who had recovered from COVID-19. The V and J genes are TRBV29-1 and TRBJ1-2; D gene unclear. Sequencing was done on a sample of CD4+ T cells from blood, cultured in vitro. As DNA, the CDR3 is TGCAGCGTTGAAGACAGGACTATTGGCTACACCTTC. Its protein product is CSVEDRTIGYTF.